These 21 T cell receptor beta chains came from one sample sequenced in a study of regulatory T cells in long-lasting Graves disease (dated by TCRdb to the early 2020s). Explained via the paper, the time point label denotes: persistent/refractory GD, antithyroid drugs over 5 years with positive TRAb. RNA was extracted from PBMCs in TRIzol for both TCR sequencing and RNA sequencing. Libraries came from multiplex PCR. Sequenced on an Illumina HiSeq 4000. To build TCR beta libraries, CDR3 regions were amplified by Arm-PCR using iRepertoire HTBI primers. TCRdb applied fastp at Q25 and MiXCR to the public reads, then kept only in-frame beta chains. Identical CDR3 proteins give one entry, which carries the most common genes and DNA. The sample records 600,000 to 800,000 distinct CDR3 sequences, 25% to 35% of which are singletons. The ten biggest clones cover about two fifths of the sample. The sample in question was peripheral blood mononuclear cells (PBMCs), obtained when the disease was refractory, from a patient treated with antithyroid drugs. These receptors were obtained from a female donor with Graves disease.

A word on this clonotype: A much bigger clone sits one base away, suggesting this may be a read error. The chain joins TRBV12-3 or TRBV12-4 to TRBJ1-2, with no clear D. The CDR3 is made up of 13 amino acids. The ends were cut back, 2 bases at V and 3 bases at J, with 7 bases in the middle. The CDR3 coding sequence is TGTGCCAGCAGTTTACTTTCTGACTATGGCTACACCTTC. Amino acids: CASSLLSDYGYTF.

The V and J genes are TRBV9 and TRBJ2-6, with D possibly called TRBD1 or TRBD2 (6 bases each). CDR1 and CDR2 from the germline V gene are SGDLS and YYNGEE. The CDR3 is made up of 20 amino acids. Trimming removed 3 bases at V and 1 base at J, with 23 bases between. CDR3 loop: CASSATIGGQGGSGANVLTF. The CDR3 coding sequence is TGTGCCAGCAGCGCCACCATAGGGGGGCAGGGAGGATCTGGGGCCAACGTCCTGACTTTC.

The rearrangement joins TRBV12-3 or TRBV12-4 to TRBJ2-6; 9 nucleotides align to TRBD1. J lost 3 bases, V lost 1 base, and 1 base had no gene match. The length of the CDR3 is 16 residues. CDR3 in DNA: TGTGCCAGCAGTTTAGGGGACAGGGTTGGGGCCAACGTCCTGACTTTC. Protein product: CASSLGDRVGANVLTF.

This clonotype was detected once. The chain is built from TRBV6-4 and TRBJ1-2; 10 nucleotides match TRBD1. This CDR3 is built from 15 residues. V trimming: 5 bases; J trimming: 6 bases; junction bases outside the gene matches: 9. CDR1 is MRHNA and CDR2 is SNTAGT in the germline V gene. CDR3 nucleotide sequence: TGTGCCAGCAGTAACCGGACAGGGGGAAGGAATGGCTACACCTTC. It specifies CASSNRTGGRNGYTF.

In regard to this clonotype: It may be a read error: a sequence one base away is much more abundant. The chain uses TRBV28 and TRBJ1-1; 8 nucleotides agree with TRBD1. The CDR3 totals 15 residues. V lost 4 bases, J lost 4 bases, and 8 bases stayed unmatched. The germline CDR1 and CDR2 sequences are MDHEN and SYDVKM. CDR3 amino acids: CASSSMDRVSTEAFF. As DNA, the CDR3 is TGTGCCAGCAGTTCGATGGACAGGGTGAGCACTGAAGCTTTCTTT.

The sample holds one count of this clonotype. The genes are TRBV3-1 and TRBJ2-7; 7 nucleotides match TRBD2. Germline V CDR1 and CDR2: LGHDT, YNNKEL (reference sequence). With 0 bases clipped from V and 1 base from J, the junction kept 9 bases outside the gene matches. This CDR3 comprises 17 residues. The CDR3 sequence: CASSQDGSGIRSYEQYF. The CDR3 DNA follows: TGTGCCAGCAGCCAAGATGGCAGCGGGATAAGGTCCTACGAGCAGTACTTC.

This clonotype has ten or more counts. The rearrangement uses TRBV27 and TRBJ1-6; tentatively, D is TRBD1 (5 bases). There are 14 residues in the CDR3. V lost 5 bases and J lost 9, with 14 bases in between. Germline CDR1 MNHEY, CDR2 SMNVEV (reference sequence). The CDR3 loop reads CASSRNGAVSPLHF. The CDR3 DNA reads as TGTGCCAGCAGTCGCAACGGGGCCGTTTCACCCCTCCACTTT.

This clonotype has a count of ten or more. The CDR3 coding sequence is TGTGCCAGCAGTGACGACAGGGGAGTCACTGAAGCTTTCTTT. Translating gives CASSDDRGVTEAFF. This rearrangement joins TRBV28 to TRBJ1-1, with 8 bases fitting TRBD1. The CDR3 spans 14 residues. J lost 4 bases, V lost 5 bases, and 6 bases had no gene match. CDR1 is MDHEN and CDR2 is SYDVKM in the germline V gene. Complete variable domain (other parts from reference TRBV28 and TRBJ1-1): DVKVTQSSRYLVKRTGEKVFLECVQDMDHENMFWYRQDPGLGLRLIYFSYDVKMKEKGDIPEGYSVSREKKERFSLILESASTNQTSMYLCASSDDRGVTEAFFGQGTRLTVV.

In its sample, this clonotype was seen a few times. The chain couples TRBV20-1 to TRBJ1-6; no reliable D call. This CDR3 contains 17 residues. Germline CDR1 and CDR2: DFQATT and SNEGSKA (reference sequence). Between the trimmed V and J ends, which lost 0 bases and 9 bases, there was a span of 21 bases. The CDR3 reads CSARDRSVDEGTSPLHF. In DNA, the CDR3 is TGCAGTGCTAGAGATCGGTCGGTGGATGAGGGTACTTCACCCCTCCACTTT.

This chain links TRBV10-3 with TRBJ1-1; TRBD1 might be the D (5 bases). Germline CDR1 is ENHRY and CDR2 is SYGVKD. The V gene lost 6 bases and the J gene lost 8 bases, with 19 bases spanning the gap. The CDR3 is made up of 14 amino acids. The chain's CDR3 is CAIREPGRGSEAFF. The CDR3 bases are TGTGCCATCAGGGAACCGGGACGCGGATCAGAAGCTTTCTTT.

This clonotype was counted a few times. CDR3 in DNA: TGCGCCAGCAGTGAGGCTCTTCGGGGTGGTGAGCAGTTCTTC. The encoded protein is CASSEALRGGEQFF. The chain is built from TRBV10-2 and TRBJ2-1; the D gene is possibly TRBD2 (5 bases). This CDR3 comprises 14 residues. V lost 2 bases and J lost 9, with 14 bases in between. Germline V gene sequence: CDR1 WSHSY, CDR2 SAAADI.

This clonotype was seen a handful of times. The chain couples TRBV3-1 to TRBJ2-5; D ambiguous. Looked up from germline, CDR1 is LGHDT and CDR2 is YNNKEL (reference sequence). V shed 0 bases and J shed 5 bases, with 7 bases lying between them. The CDR3 totals 13 residues. CDR3 nucleotides: TGTGCCAGCAGCCAAGATGTTGCCGAGACCCAGTACTTC. Translated: CASSQDVAETQYF.

There are many counts of this clonotype. The rearrangement joins TRBV7-9 to TRBJ2-5, with D uncertain. V lost 5 bases and J lost 3, with 4 bases in between. The CDR3 consists of 11 residues. CDR1 is SEHNR, CDR2 FQNEAQ, per germline (reference sequence). CDR3 sequence (DNA): TGTGCCAGCAGCCAAAAAGAGACCCAGTACTTC. Its translation: CASSQKETQYF.

This clonotype was seen a handful of times. CDR3: CSARRTRGEKLFF. The DNA for the CDR3 is TGCAGTGCTAGAAGGACACGGGGGGAAAAACTGTTTTTT. The chain has TRBV20-1 and TRBJ1-4; D is possibly TRBD1 (5 bases). The CDR3 consists of 13 residues. V lost 2 bases to trimming and J lost 8 bases, with 12 bases between them. Germline V CDR1 and CDR2: DFQATT, SNEGSKA (reference sequence).

This sequence joins TRBV12-3 or TRBV12-4 and TRBJ2-7; 8 nucleotides align to TRBD2. The CDR3 covers 14 residues. Germline trimming cut 7 bases from V and 3 bases from J; bases unmatched to any gene: 8. CDR3 sequence (DNA): TGTGCCAGCACCTCGGGACTAGGACTCTACGAGCAGTACTTC. Residues: CASTSGLGLYEQYF.

Regarding this clonotype: A clone one base away is much larger, so this may be a read error. The rearrangement links TRBV6-5 to TRBJ1-2; tentatively, D is TRBD1 (5 bases). The germline V gene encodes CDR1 MNHEY and CDR2 SVGAGI. V lost 2 bases and J lost 3, with 10 bases in between. The CDR3 has 14 amino acids. CDR3 nucleotide sequence: TGTGCCAGCAGTTACGGGGGAACTGACTATGGCTACACCTTC. It is translated as CASSYGGTDYGYTF.

This clonotype was detected many times. The CDR3 DNA is TGTGCCAGCAGTTTAGTGACAGGACCGAATCAGCCCCAGCATTTT. This sequence encodes CASSLVTGPNQPQHF. The rearrangement links TRBV28 to TRBJ1-5; a weak D match, TRBD1 (6 bases). Deletions cut 2 bases from V and 4 bases from J, with 12 bases between. The CDR3 is made up of 15 amino acids. Looked up from germline, CDR1 is MDHEN and CDR2 is SYDVKM.

V and J are TRBV9 and TRBJ2-5, with 8 bases that match TRBD2. Losses at the gene ends were 0 bases for V and 4 bases for J; bases not matched to a gene: 8. Germline values: CDR1 SGDLS, CDR2 YYNGEE. The CDR3 sequence is 16 residues long. CDR3 sequence: CASSVGVAGRGETQYF. DNA of the CDR3: TGTGCCAGCAGCGTAGGAGTAGCGGGAAGGGGAGAGACCCAGTACTTC. The full variable domain, its missing parts supplied by reference TRBV9 and TRBJ2-5, is DSGVTQTPKHLITATGQRVTLRCSPRSGDLSVYWYQQSLDQGLQFLIQYYNGEERAKGNILERFSAQQFPDLHSELNLSSLELGDSALYFCASSVGVAGRGETQYFGPGTRLLVL.

This clonotype was counted ten times or more. This sequence joins TRBV2 and TRBJ2-5, with 9 positions matching TRBD1. This CDR3 spans 14 amino acids. V dropped 4 bases and J dropped 3; count of bases not matched to a gene: 3. CDR1 is SNHLY and CDR2 is FYNNEI in the germline V gene. The CDR3 coding sequence is TGTGCCAGCAGTGTTGACAGGGGGGAAGAGACCCAGTACTTC. This encodes CASSVDRGEETQYF.

The table lists this clonotype with many counts. This chain joins TRBV2 and TRBJ1-1, with no clear D. V dropped 3 bases and J dropped 4 bases, with 9 bases sitting between them. CDR1 and CDR2 from the germline V gene are SNHLY and FYNNEI. The CDR3 loop spans 13 amino acids. The CDR3 region is CASSDGGITEAFF. CDR3 bases: TGTGCCAGCAGTGACGGAGGGATCACTGAAGCTTTCTTT. Filled out from reference TRBV2 and TRBJ1-1, the complete variable domain reads EPEVTQTPSHQVTQMGQEVILRCVPISNHLYFYWYRQILGQKVEFLVSFYNNEISEKSEIFDDQFSVERPDGSNFTLKIRSTKLEDSAMYFCASSDGGITEAFFGQGTRLTVV.

This clonotype was seen ten or more times. CDR3 in amino acids: CASSRGVSGYEQYF. The CDR3 region has the DNA TGTGCCAGCAGCCGAGGGGTTTCGGGCTACGAGCAGTACTTC. The chain couples TRBV11-2 to TRBJ2-7; possibly TRBD1 or TRBD2 for D (5 bases each). Trimming took 5 bases from V and 3 from J, leaving 14 bases between them. The CDR3 length is 14 residues. Germline V lookup: CDR1 SGHAT, CDR2 FQNNGV.